The 31 T cell receptor beta chains below come from one sample, sequenced in a study of blood T cell repertoires in COVID-19. TCRdb's copy holds only in-frame clones and misses some; the assay was immunoSEQ multiplex PCR. Among more than 200,000 clones, 75% to 85% were seen once, and the ten largest hold 8.2%. Material: peripheral blood. The receptors were sampled from a woman of 80 years or more with COVID-19, enrolled during active disease.

The rearrangement links TRBV5-1 to TRBJ2-1, with 11 bases identical to TRBD1. CDR1 SGHRS and CDR2 YFSETQ come from the germline V gene. The CDR3 runs 15 residues. J was trimmed by 6 bases and V by 4 bases; bases with no gene match: 6. The CDR3 DNA reads as TGCGCCAGCAGCCACGGACAGGGGGCCTTCAATGAGCAGTTCTTC. Translated: CASSHGQGAFNEQFF.

This chain connects TRBV5-8 to TRBJ1-6; D remains unclear. Germline V lookup: CDR1 SGHTS, CDR2 YDEGEE. This CDR3 is built from 14 residues. Trimming removed 4 bases at V and 7 bases at J, with 12 bases between. The chain's CDR3 is CASSKDWLNSPLHF. The CDR3 DNA reads TGTGCCAGCAGCAAGGACTGGCTCAATTCACCCCTCCACTTT.

The chain couples TRBV9 to TRBJ2-7; 11 bases align to TRBD2. J gave up 3 bases and V 4 bases, and 6 bases lay outside the gene matches. The CDR3 runs to 15 residues. Germline V CDR1 and CDR2: SGDLS, YYNGEE. CDR3 DNA: TGTGCCAGCAGCCTGGGACTAGCGGCTAACTACGAGCAGTACTTC. Translating gives CASSLGLAANYEQYF.

This sequence joins TRBV25-1 and TRBJ1-1, with TRBD1 identical over 7 bases. The CDR3 is 15 amino acids. V lost 6 bases, J lost 1 base, and 8 bases stayed unmatched. CDR1 MGHDK and CDR2 SYGVNS come from the germline V gene. In DNA form, the CDR3 reads TGTGCCAGCAGAGATGGACAGGCCTCGAACACTGAAGCTTTCTTT. Its translation is CASRDGQASNTEAFF. The whole variable domain, remainder taken from reference TRBV25-1 and TRBJ1-1, is EADIYQTPRYLVIGTGKKITLECSQTMGHDKMYWYQQDPGMELHLIHYSYGVNSTEKGDLSSESTVSRIRTEHFPLTLESARPSHTSQYLCASRDGQASNTEAFFGQGTRLTVV.

The gene calls are TRBV11-2 and TRBJ1-4; no reliable D call. Trimming took 1 base from V and 0 from J, leaving 6 bases between them. The germline V gene has CDR1 SGHAT and CDR2 FQNNGV. CDR3 length: 15 residues. CDR3 region: CASSLGASTNEKLFF. The CDR3 DNA follows: TGTGCCAGCAGCTTAGGAGCGTCAACTAATGAAAAACTGTTTTTT.

The chain uses TRBV2 and TRBJ1-5; D unclear. Germline-derived CDR1 and CDR2 are SNHLY and FYNNEI. V lost 8 bases, J lost 1 base, and 15 bases lay in between. The CDR3 length is 15 residues. Here the CDR3 DNA reads TGTGCCAGCGGAATTAAAAACAGAAGCAATCAGCCCCAGCATTTT. Translated, it gives CASGIKNRSNQPQHF.

The chain recombines TRBV2 with TRBJ2-7; 8 bases map to TRBD2. V was pared by 4 bases and J by 4 bases, with 3 bases of the junction left unmatched. The CDR3 has 13 residues. CDR1 is SNHLY and CDR2 is FYNNEI in the germline V gene. This CDR3 is CASSAGGPYEQYF. The CDR3 DNA is TGTGCCAGCAGTGCGGGAGGGCCATACGAGCAGTACTTC.

The rearrangement links TRBV15 to TRBJ2-3, with 8 nucleotides matching TRBD2. Germline V gene lookup returns CDR1 LNHNV and CDR2 YYDKDF (reference sequence). Germline trimming cut 4 bases from V and 6 bases from J; bases unmatched to any gene: 6. The CDR3 has 14 amino acids. The CDR3 nucleotides read TGTGCCACCAGCACGAGCGGGAGTGGCGATACGCAGTATTTT. Translation: CATSTSGSGDTQYF. Full variable domain (rest looked up from reference TRBV15 and TRBJ2-3): DAMVIQNPRYQVTQFGKPVTLSCSQTLNHNVMYWYQQKSSQAPKLLFHYYDKDFNNEADTPDNFQSRRPNTSFCFLDIRSPGLGDTAMYLCATSTSGSGDTQYFGPGTRLTVL.

This chain links TRBV2 with TRBJ1-1; a possible D gene is TRBD1 (5 bases). The CDR3 length is 14 residues. Trimming removed 6 bases from V and 2 bases from J, with 13 bases in between. The germline V gene encodes CDR1 SNHLY and CDR2 FYNNEI. CDR3 sequence reads: CASSPSRVNTEAFF. The CDR3 DNA sequence: TGTGCCAGCAGCCCCTCCAGGGTAAACACTGAAGCTTTCTTT.

The rearrangement joins TRBV5-6 to TRBJ2-2; tentatively, D is TRBD1 (6 bases). The CDR3 is made up of 16 amino acids. The V and J ends lost 1 base and 4 bases respectively, with 14 bases between them. Germline assignment: CDR1 SGHDT and CDR2 YYEEEE. The CDR3 here is CASSLRRVTGTGELFF. As DNA, the CDR3 is TGTGCCAGCAGCTTGCGCCGGGTGACAGGCACCGGGGAGCTGTTTTTT.

This rearrangement joins TRBV2 to TRBJ2-5, with D perhaps matching TRBD1 (7 bases). Trimming left V 6 bases short and J 4 bases short, with 12 bases between. CDR3 size: 13 residues. Germline lookup yields CDR1 SNHLY and CDR2 FYNNEI. The CDR3 DNA sequence: TGTGCCAGCAGCCGACAGGGAGGAGAGACCCAGTACTTC. Residues: CASSRQGGETQYF.

This chain connects TRBV27 to TRBJ1-6; the match to TRBD1 covers 7 bases. CDR1 and CDR2 (germline): MNHEY, SMNVEV (reference sequence). Trimming cost V 4 bases and J 15 bases; bases outside gene matches: 15. The length of the CDR3 is 15 residues. The CDR3 region has the DNA TGTGCCAGCAGTTCTCTCGGGACAGCCTCGCCTGGCCTCCACTTT. This sequence encodes CASSSLGTASPGLHF.

J is TRBJ1-2 and V is TRBV28; tentative D call: TRBD1 (5 bases). The CDR3 runs 14 residues. Germline V lookup: CDR1 MDHEN, CDR2 SYDVKM. V lost 6 bases and J 8 bases, leaving 19 bases between the germline ends. CDR3 sequence reads: CASSPPGPGRGYTF. The CDR3 nucleotides are TGTGCCAGCAGCCCCCCAGGGCCTGGCAGAGGCTACACCTTC.

In this sample, this clone turned up a few times. This chain links TRBV7-8 with TRBJ1-3; D gene unclear. Germline lookup yields CDR1 SGHVS and CDR2 FQNEAQ. The length of the CDR3 is 16 residues. Trimming shortened V by 2 bases and J by 0 bases, and 11 bases separated the two germline ends. This CDR3 is CASSLFAASSGNTIYF. The CDR3 DNA is TGTGCCAGCAGCTTATTCGCAGCGAGCTCTGGAAACACCATATATTTT.

CDR3 amino acids: CASSLRHRGLSQPQHF. DNA for the CDR3: TGTGCCAGCAGCTTGAGGCACAGGGGATTGAGTCAGCCCCAGCATTTT. The genes are TRBV5-8 and TRBJ1-5; 7 bases are a match to TRBD1. The CDR3 extends over 16 amino acids. Germline lookup yields CDR1 SGHTS and CDR2 YDEGEE. The V segment lost 1 base and the J segment 6 bases; nucleotides outside the gene matches: 10.

The V gene is TRBV5-1, the J gene TRBJ2-1, with D possibly matching TRBD1 (5 bases). This CDR3 is built from 14 residues. V shed 7 bases and J shed 1 base, with 12 bases lying between them. Germline V lookup: CDR1 SGHRS, CDR2 YFSETQ. The CDR3 protein is CASRQGNSYNEQFF. In DNA form, the CDR3 reads TGCGCCAGCCGTCAGGGAAATTCCTACAATGAGCAGTTCTTC.

The V call is TRBV6-5, the J call TRBJ2-2; 9 bases agree with TRBD1. Germline V gives CDR1 MNHEY, CDR2 SVGAGI. The CDR3 has 15 residues. V dropped 6 bases and J dropped 4; count of bases not matched to a gene: 6. CDR3 sequence (DNA): TGTGCCAGCAGGAAACAGGGGGCGCTCACCGGGGAGCTGTTTTTT. Protein sequence: CASRKQGALTGELFF.

This clone has just one count. The J gene is TRBJ1-2, the V gene TRBV5-4, with TRBD1 identical over 7 bases. CDR3 length: 14 amino acids. V gave up 4 bases and J gave up 4 bases; unmatched junction bases: 7. From germline, CDR1 is SGHNT and CDR2 YYREEE (reference sequence). The CDR3 nucleotides are TGTGCCAGCAGCCCCTCAGGGGGTGCCTATGGCTACACCTTC. It codes for CASSPSGGAYGYTF.

The V call is TRBV19, the J call TRBJ2-3; D unresolved. The germline V gene encodes CDR1 LNHDA and CDR2 SQIVND (reference sequence). The CDR3 is 15 amino acids. Trimming cost V 3 bases and J 1 base, with 11 bases left between them. The CDR3 region is CASSIGALGTDTQYF. In DNA form, the CDR3 reads TGTGCCAGTAGTATCGGAGCGTTGGGCACAGATACGCAGTATTTT.

This clone was counted once. This chain links TRBV6-5 with TRBJ1-1; tentative D call: TRBD1 (5 bases). CDR3 length: 13 residues. Trimming removed 2 bases from V and 4 bases from J, with 8 bases in between. CDR1 MNHEY and CDR2 SVGAGI come from the germline V gene. The CDR3 DNA reads TGTGCCAGCAGTTACCGACAGAGCACTGAAGCTTTCTTT. It codes for CASSYRQSTEAFF.

The chain links TRBV3-1 (or the pseudogene TRBV3-2) to TRBJ1-4; TRBD1 is a possible D gene (5 bases). V was pared by 4 bases and J by 3 bases, with 15 bases between. Germline values: CDR1 LGHDT, CDR2 YNNKEL (reference sequence). This CDR3 is built from 16 residues. CDR3 in amino acids: CASSRRKGLANEKLFF. CDR3 bases: TGTGCCAGCAGCCGCAGAAAGGGGTTGGCTAATGAAAAACTGTTTTTT.

The J gene is TRBJ2-3, the V gene TRBV4-1, with TRBD2 identical over 8 bases. Germline lookup yields CDR1 MGHRA and CDR2 YSYEKL. This CDR3 spans 17 amino acids. The V gene end was trimmed by 2 bases and the J gene end by 1 base; junction bases not matched to a gene: 8. CDR3 protein: CASSQPRTSLGTDTQYF. CDR3 DNA sequence: TGCGCCAGCAGCCAACCCAGGACTAGCCTTGGCACAGATACGCAGTATTTT.

J is TRBJ2-7 and V is TRBV7-2, with 10 bases aligning to TRBD2. The CDR3 is 14 residues long. The junction had 2 bases not matched to a gene; V was cut back by 2 bases and J by 4 bases. Germline lookup yields CDR1 SGHTA and CDR2 FQGNSA. CDR3 sequence reads: CASSLRTSGYEQYF. CDR3 nucleotide sequence: TGTGCCAGCAGCTTAAGGACTAGCGGTTACGAGCAGTACTTC.

This clone was detected only a few times. J is TRBJ1-1 and V is TRBV19, with 10 bases fitting TRBD1. The trim removed 3 bases at V and 6 bases at J, leaving 10 bases unmatched. The CDR3 runs to 16 residues. Germline V lookup: CDR1 LNHDA, CDR2 SQIVND (reference sequence). CDR3 DNA: TGTGCCAGTAGTATGTGGACAGGGGGTGGGCGCGCTGAAGCTTTCTTT. The encoded protein is CASSMWTGGGRAEAFF. Full variable domain (missing parts from reference TRBV19 and TRBJ1-1): DGGITQSPKYLFRKEGQNVTLSCEQNLNHDAMYWYRQDPGQGLRLIYYSQIVNDFQKGDIAEGYSVSREKKESFPLTVTSAQKNPTAFYLCASSMWTGGGRAEAFFGQGTRLTVV.

V usage is TRBV2 and J usage is TRBJ1-5, with TRBD1 as a possible D gene (5 bases). Per the germline V gene, CDR1 is SNHLY and CDR2 is FYNNEI. The V and J ends lost 2 bases and 7 bases respectively, with 9 bases between them. The CDR3 spans 13 residues. In nucleotides, the CDR3 is TGTGCCAGCAGTGAACAGGGAGGGCAGCCCCAGCATTTT. Residues: CASSEQGGQPQHF. The whole variable domain, remainder taken from reference TRBV2 and TRBJ1-5, is EPEVTQTPSHQVTQMGQEVILRCVPISNHLYFYWYRQILGQKVEFLVSFYNNEISEKSEIFDDQFSVERPDGSNFTLKIRSTKLEDSAMYFCASSEQGGQPQHFGDGTRLSIL.

Here the CDR3 DNA reads TGTGCCAGCAGCTCCTCTGGGAGGGTGAGGACTGAAGCTTTCTTT. Translated, it gives CASSSSGRVRTEAFF. The chain combines TRBV5-4 with TRBJ1-1; D uncertain. The CDR3 consists of 15 residues. Germline V lookup: CDR1 SGHNT, CDR2 YYREEE (reference sequence). V gave up 3 bases and J gave up 5 bases, with 17 bases separating them.

The chain joins TRBV5-4 to TRBJ2-7, with 9 bases lining up with TRBD1. V lost 1 base to trimming and J lost 4 bases; unmatched junction nucleotides: 3. The CDR3 sequence is 14 residues long. Per germline, CDR1 SGHNT and CDR2 YYREEE (reference sequence). The CDR3 loop reads CASSLKDRGYEQYF. The CDR3 coding sequence is TGTGCCAGCAGCTTGAAGGACAGGGGTTACGAGCAGTACTTC.

V is TRBV28 and J is TRBJ1-5; 7 bases agree with TRBD1. The CDR3 spans 14 residues. In germline, CDR1 is MDHEN, CDR2 SYDVKM. The V gene end was trimmed by 5 bases and the J gene end by 2 bases; junction bases not matched to a gene: 3. The CDR3 sequence is CASSATGGNQPQHF. For the CDR3, the DNA is TGTGCCAGCAGTGCTACAGGGGGCAATCAGCCCCAGCATTTT.

The chain has TRBV5-1 and TRBJ1-1, with 8 bases aligning to TRBD1. The CDR3 length is 15 residues. Germline values: CDR1 SGHRS, CDR2 YFSETQ. The junction had 10 bases not matched to a gene; V was cut back by 3 bases and J by 6 bases. The CDR3 coding sequence is TGCGCCAGCAGCTCAGGACAGGGAAAAGGCGCTGAAGCTTTCTTT. Its translation is CASSSGQGKGAEAFF.

The rearrangement uses TRBV5-4 and TRBJ2-1, with TRBD2 matching 9 bases. The CDR3 consists of 18 residues. Trimming cost V 0 bases and J 8 bases; bases outside gene matches: 15. From germline, CDR1 is SGHNT and CDR2 YYREEE (reference sequence). CDR3 coding DNA: TGTGCCAGCAGCTTGGGTGGTTGGGTAGCGGGAGATCTCTATGAGCAGTTCTTC. Translating gives CASSLGGWVAGDLYEQFF.

This clone was observed many times. The rearrangement joins TRBV7-8 to TRBJ1-1; unclear D gene. This CDR3 is 15 amino acids long. Germline assignment: CDR1 SGHVS and CDR2 FQNEAQ. Trimming took 1 base from V and 5 from J, leaving 14 bases between them. CDR3 DNA sequence: TGTGCCAGCAGCTTAGATAACTACCCGGGGACTGAAGCTTTCTTT. Protein sequence: CASSLDNYPGTEAFF.